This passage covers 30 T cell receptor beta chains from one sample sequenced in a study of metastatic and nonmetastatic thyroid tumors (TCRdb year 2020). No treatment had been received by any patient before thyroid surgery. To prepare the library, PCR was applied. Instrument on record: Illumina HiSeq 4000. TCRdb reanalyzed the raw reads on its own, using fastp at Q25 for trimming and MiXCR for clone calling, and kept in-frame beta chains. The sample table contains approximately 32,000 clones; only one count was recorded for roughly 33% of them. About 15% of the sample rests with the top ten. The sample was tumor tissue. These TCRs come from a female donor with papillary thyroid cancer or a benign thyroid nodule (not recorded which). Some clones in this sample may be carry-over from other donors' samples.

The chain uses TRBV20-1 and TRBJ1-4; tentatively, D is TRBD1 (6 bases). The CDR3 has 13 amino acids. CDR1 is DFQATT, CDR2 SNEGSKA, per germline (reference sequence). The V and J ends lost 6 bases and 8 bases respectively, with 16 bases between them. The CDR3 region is CSAGSTGTEKLFF. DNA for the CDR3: TGCAGTGCGGGGAGTACAGGGACGGAAAAACTGTTTTTT.

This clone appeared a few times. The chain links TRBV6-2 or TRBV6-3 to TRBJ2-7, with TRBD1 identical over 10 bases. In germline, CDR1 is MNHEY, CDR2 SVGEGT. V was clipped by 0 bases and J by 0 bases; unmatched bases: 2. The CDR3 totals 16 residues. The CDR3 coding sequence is TGTGCCAGCAGTTACTCGACAGGGGGCTCCTCCTACGAGCAGTACTTC. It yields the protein CASSYSTGGSSYEQYF.

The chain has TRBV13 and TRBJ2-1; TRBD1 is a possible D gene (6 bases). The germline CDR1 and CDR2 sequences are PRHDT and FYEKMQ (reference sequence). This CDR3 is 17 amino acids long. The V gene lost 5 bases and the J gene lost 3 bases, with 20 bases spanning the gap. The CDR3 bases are TGTGCCAGCAGCCCGGGGCCCGGACAGCGAAACTACAATGAGCAGTTCTTC. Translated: CASSPGPGQRNYNEQFF.

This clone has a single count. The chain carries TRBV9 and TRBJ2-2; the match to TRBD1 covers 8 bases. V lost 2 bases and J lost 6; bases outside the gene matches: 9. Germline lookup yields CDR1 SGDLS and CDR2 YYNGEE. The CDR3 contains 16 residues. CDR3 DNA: TGTGCCAGCAGCGTCGACCTGGACAGGGCCCCCGGGGAGCTGTTTTTT. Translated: CASSVDLDRAPGELFF.

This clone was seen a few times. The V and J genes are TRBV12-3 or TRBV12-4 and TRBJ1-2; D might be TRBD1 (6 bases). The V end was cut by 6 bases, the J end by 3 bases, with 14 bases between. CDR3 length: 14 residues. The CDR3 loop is CASRDGGAHYGYTF. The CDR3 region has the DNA TGTGCCAGCAGGGACGGGGGGGCTCACTATGGCTACACCTTC.

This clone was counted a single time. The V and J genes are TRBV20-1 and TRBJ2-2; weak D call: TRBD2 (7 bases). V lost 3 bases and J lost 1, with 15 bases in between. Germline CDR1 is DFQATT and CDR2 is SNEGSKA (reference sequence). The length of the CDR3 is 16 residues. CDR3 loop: CSASVSGGRNTGELFF. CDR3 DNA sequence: TGCAGTGCTAGCGTGTCGGGGGGCAGGAACACCGGGGAGCTGTTTTTT.

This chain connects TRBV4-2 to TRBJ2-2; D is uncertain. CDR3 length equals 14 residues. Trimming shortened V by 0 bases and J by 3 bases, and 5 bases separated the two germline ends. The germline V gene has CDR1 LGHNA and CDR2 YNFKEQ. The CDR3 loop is CASSQEVYTGELFF. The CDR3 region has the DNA TGTGCCAGCAGCCAAGAGGTGTACACCGGGGAGCTGTTTTTT.

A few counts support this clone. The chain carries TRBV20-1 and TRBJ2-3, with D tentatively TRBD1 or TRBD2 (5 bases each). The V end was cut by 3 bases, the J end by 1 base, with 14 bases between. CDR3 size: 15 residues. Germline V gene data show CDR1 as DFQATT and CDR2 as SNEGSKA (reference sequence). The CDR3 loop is CSAREAGKGTDTQYF. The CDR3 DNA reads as TGCAGTGCTAGGGAGGCAGGGAAGGGCACAGATACGCAGTATTTT.

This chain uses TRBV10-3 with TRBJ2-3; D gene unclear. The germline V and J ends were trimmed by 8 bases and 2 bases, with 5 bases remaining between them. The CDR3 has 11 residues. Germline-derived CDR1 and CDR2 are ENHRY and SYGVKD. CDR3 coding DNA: TGTGCCATCGGGAACACAGATACGCAGTATTTT. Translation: CAIGNTDTQYF.

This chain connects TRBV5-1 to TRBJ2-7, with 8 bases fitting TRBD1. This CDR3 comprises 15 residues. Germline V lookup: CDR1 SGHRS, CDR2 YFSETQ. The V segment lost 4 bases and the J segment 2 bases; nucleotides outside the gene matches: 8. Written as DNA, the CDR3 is TGCGCCAGCAGCCTATGGACAGGGCCCACCTACGAGCAGTACTTC. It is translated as CASSLWTGPTYEQYF. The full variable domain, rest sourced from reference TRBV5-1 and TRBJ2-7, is KAGVTQTPRYLIKTRGQQVTLSCSPISGHRSVSWYQQTPGQGLQFLFEYFSETQRNKGNFPGRFSGRQFSNSRSEMNVSTLELGDSALYLCASSLWTGPTYEQYFGPGTRLTVT.

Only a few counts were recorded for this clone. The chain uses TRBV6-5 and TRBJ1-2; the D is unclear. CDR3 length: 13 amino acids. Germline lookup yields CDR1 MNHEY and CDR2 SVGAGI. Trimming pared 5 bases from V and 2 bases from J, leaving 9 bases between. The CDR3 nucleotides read TGTGCCAGCAGTCCCTCGGGGAACTATGGCTACACCTTC. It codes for CASSPSGNYGYTF.

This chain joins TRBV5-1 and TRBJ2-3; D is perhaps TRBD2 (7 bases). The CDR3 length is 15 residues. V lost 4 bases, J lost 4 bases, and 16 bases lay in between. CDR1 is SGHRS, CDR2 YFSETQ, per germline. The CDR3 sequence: CASSRNGGAADTQYF. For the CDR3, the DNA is TGCGCCAGCAGCCGTAATGGGGGGGCAGCAGATACGCAGTATTTT.

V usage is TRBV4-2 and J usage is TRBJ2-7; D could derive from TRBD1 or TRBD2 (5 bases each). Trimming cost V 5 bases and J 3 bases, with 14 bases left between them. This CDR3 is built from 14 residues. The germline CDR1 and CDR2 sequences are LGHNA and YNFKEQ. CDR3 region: CASSYRDGNYEQYF. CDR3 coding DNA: TGTGCCAGCAGCTACCGGGACGGGAACTACGAGCAGTACTTC.

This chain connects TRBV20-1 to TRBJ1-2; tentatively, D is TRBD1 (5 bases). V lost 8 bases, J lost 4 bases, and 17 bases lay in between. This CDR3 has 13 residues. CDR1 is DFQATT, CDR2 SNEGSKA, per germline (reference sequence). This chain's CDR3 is CSSPAEGTYGYTF. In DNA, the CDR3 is TGCAGTTCTCCCGCAGAAGGGACCTATGGCTACACCTTC.

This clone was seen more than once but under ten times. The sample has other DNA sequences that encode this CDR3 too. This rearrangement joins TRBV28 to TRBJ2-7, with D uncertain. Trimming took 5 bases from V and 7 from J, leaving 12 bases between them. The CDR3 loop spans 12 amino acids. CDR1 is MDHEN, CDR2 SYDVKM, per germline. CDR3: CASSLRRREQYF. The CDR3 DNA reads TGTGCCAGCAGTCTAAGGCGCCGTGAGCAGTACTTC.

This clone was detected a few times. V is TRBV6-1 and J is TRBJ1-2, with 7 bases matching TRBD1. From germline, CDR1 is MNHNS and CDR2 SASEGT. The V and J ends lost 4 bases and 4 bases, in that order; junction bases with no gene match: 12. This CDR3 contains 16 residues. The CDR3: CASSGGQERPIYGYTF. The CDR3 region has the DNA TGTGCCAGCAGTGGCGGACAGGAAAGACCCATCTATGGCTACACCTTC.

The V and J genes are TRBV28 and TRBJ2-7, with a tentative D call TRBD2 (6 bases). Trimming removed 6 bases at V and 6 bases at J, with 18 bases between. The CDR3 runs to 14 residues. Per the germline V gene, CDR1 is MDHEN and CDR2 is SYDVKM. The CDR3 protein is CASRSGTGVAEQYF. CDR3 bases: TGTGCCAGCAGGTCCGGGACGGGGGTGGCCGAGCAGTACTTC. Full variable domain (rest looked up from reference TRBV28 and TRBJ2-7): DVKVTQSSRYLVKRTGEKVFLECVQDMDHENMFWYRQDPGLGLRLIYFSYDVKMKEKGDIPEGYSVSREKKERFSLILESASTNQTSMYLCASRSGTGVAEQYFGPGTRLTVT.

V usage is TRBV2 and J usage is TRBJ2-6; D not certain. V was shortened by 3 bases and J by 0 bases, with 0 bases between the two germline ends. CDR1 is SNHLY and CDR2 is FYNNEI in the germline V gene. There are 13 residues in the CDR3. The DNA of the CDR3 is TGTGCCAGCAGTGACTCTGGGGCCAACGTCCTGACTTTC. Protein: CASSDSGANVLTF.

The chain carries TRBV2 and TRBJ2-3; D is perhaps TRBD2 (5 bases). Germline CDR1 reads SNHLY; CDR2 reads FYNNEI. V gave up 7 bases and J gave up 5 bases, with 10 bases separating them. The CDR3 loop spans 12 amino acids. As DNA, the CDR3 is TGTGCCAGCAAACTAGAAAAAGATACGCAGTATTTT. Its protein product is CASKLEKDTQYF.

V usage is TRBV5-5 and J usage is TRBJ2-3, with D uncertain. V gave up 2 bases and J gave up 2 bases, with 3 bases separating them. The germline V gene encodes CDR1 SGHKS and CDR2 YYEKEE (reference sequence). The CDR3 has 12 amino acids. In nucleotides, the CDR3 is TGTGCCAGCAGCTTCTCCACAGATACGCAGTATTTT. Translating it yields CASSFSTDTQYF.

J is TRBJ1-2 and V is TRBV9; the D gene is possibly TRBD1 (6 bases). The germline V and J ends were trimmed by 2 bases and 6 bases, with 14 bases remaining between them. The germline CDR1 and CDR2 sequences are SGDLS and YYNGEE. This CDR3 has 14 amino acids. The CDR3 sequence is CASSVTGGANGYTF. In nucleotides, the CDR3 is TGTGCCAGCAGCGTGACGGGGGGGGCCAATGGCTACACCTTC.

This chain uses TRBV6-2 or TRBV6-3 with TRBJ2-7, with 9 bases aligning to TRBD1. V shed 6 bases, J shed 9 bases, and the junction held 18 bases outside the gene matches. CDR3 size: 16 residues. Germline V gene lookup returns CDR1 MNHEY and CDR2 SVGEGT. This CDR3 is CASRMIGTGGARMQYF. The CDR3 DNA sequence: TGTGCCAGCAGGATGATTGGCACAGGGGGCGCTCGGATGCAGTACTTC.

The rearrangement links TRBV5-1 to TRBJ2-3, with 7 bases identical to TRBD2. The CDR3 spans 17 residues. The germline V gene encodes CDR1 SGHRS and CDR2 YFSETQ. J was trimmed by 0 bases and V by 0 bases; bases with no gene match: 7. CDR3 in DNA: TGCGCCAGCAGCTTGGGGTCTAGCGGAGATAGCACAGATACGCAGTATTTT. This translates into CASSLGSSGDSTDTQYF.

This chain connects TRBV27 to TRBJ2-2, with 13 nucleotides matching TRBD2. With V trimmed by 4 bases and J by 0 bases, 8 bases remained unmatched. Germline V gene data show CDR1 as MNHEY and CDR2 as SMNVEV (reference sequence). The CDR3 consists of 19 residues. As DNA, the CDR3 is TGTGCCAGCAGTTATCAGAGACTAGCGGGAGGTACGAACACCGGGGAGCTGTTTTTT. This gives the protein CASSYQRLAGGTNTGELFF.

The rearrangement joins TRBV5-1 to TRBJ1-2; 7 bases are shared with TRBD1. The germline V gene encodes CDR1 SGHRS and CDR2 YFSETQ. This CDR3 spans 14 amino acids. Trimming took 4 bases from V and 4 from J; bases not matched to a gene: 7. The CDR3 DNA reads TGCGCCAGCAGCCCTAGGGGGGACAGCTATGGCTACACCTTC. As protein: CASSPRGDSYGYTF.

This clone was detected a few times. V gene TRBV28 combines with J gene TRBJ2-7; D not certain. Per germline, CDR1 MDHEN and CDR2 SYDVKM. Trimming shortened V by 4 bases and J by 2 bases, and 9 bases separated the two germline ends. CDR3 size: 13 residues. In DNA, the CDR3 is TGTGCCAGCAGTTCCCATGTAACCTACGAGCAGTACTTC. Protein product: CASSSHVTYEQYF.

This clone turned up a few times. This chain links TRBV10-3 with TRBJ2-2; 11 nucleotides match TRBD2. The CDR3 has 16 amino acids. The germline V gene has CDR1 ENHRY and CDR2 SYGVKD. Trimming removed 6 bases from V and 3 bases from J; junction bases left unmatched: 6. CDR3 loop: CAISPLAGADTGELFF. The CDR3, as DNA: TGTGCCATCAGCCCACTAGCGGGGGCGGACACCGGGGAGCTGTTTTTT.

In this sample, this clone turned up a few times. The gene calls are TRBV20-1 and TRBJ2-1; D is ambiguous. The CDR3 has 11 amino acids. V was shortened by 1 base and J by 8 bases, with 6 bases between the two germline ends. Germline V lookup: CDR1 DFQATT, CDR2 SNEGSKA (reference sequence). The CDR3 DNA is TGCAGTGCTAGAGGGTTGGATGAGCAGTTCTTC. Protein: CSARGLDEQFF.

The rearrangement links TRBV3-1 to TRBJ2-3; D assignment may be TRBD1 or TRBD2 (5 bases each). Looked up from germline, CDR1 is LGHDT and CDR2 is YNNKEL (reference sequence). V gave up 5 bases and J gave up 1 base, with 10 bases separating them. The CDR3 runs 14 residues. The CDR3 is CASSRGVGTDTQYF. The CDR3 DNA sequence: TGTGCCAGCAGCAGGGGAGTGGGCACAGATACGCAGTATTTT.

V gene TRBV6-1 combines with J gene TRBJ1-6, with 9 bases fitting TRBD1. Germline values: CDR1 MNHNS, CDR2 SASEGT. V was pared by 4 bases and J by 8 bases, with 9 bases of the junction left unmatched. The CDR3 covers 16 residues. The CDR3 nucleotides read TGTGCCAGCAGTGGACCAACAGGGGGCAGCGATTCACCCCTCCACTTT. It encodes CASSGPTGGSDSPLHF.